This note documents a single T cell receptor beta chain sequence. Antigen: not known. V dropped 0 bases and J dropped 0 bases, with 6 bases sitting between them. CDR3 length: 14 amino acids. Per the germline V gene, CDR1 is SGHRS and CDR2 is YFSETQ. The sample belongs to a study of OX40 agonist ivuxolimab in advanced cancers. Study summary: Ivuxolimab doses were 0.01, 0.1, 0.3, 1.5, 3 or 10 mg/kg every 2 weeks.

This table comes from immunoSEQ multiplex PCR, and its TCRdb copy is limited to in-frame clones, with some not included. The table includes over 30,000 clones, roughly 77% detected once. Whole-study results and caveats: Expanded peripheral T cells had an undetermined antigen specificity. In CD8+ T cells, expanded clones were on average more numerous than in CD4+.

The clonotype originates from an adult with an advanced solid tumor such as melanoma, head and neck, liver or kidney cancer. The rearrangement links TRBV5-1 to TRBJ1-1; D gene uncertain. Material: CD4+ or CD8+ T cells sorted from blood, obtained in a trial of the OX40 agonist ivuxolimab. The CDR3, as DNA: TGCGCCAGCAGCTTGGACATTCTGAACACTGAAGCTTTCTTT. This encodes CASSLDILNTEAFF.